This T cell receptor (beta chain) was captured by sequencing in a study of blood T cells in healthy people across ages. Whole-study results and caveats: Roughly linear age-related decline in beta diversity appeared, significant by age about 40.

The authors ran a second PCR of about 7 to 11 cycles using a sample-barcoded 5' primer and a J-beta primer mix. Each cDNA molecule was tagged by a template-switch adaptor that had 12 random nucleotides. Sequencing recovered at least 2.5 million CDR3-containing paired-end reads from each sample. TCRdb re-called the 5' RACE reads through MiXCR, storing one row per CDR3 protein. The data show roughly 640,000 distinct CDR3 sequences, about 30% seen once. J lost 3 bases, V lost 6 bases, and 3 bases had no gene match. This CDR3 has 14 residues. Germline lookup yields CDR1 MGHDK and CDR2 SYGVNS. At least ten counts were recorded for this clonotype. The antigen remains undetermined.

Sequenced input: blood. The rearrangement links TRBV25-1 to TRBJ1-2, with 11 bases identical to TRBD1. The TCR sequence derives from a woman at least 80 years old in good health. CDR3 sequence: CASSRGQGDYGYTF. CDR3 in DNA: TGTGCCAGCAGCAGGGGACAGGGGGACTATGGCTACACCTTC.